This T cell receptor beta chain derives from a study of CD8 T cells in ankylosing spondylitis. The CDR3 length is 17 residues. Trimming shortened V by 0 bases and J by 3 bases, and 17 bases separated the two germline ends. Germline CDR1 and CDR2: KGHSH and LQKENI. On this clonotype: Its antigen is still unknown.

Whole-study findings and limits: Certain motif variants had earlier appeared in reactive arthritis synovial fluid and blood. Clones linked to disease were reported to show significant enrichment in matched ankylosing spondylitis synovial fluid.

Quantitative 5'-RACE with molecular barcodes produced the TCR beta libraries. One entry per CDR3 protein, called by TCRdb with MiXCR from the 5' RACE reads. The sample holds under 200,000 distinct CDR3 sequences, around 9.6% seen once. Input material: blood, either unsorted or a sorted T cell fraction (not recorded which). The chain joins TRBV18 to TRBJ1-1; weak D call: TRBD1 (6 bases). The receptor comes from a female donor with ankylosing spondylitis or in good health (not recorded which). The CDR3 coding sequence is TGTGCCAGCTCACCACCAGGGGCGACAGGACGGGACACTGAAGCTTTCTTT. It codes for CASSPPGATGRDTEAFF.